This TCR beta chain was documented in a study of CD4 T cells in relation to SARS-CoV-2 and coronaviruses. About this clone itself: Its antigen is still unknown.

Profiling relied on immunoSEQ multiplex PCR, and the TCRdb table lists in-frame clones only, not all of them. The data hold more than 20,000 clones, with over 70% observed a single time. Before the COVID-19 pandemic, during about 2011-2019, CD4+ T cells were taken from unexposed donors. Isolation of CD4+ T cells took place after around eleven days in culture. The V end was cut by 3 bases, the J end by 7 bases, with 16 bases between. CDR1 and CDR2 (germline): LGHDT, YNNKEL (reference sequence). This CDR3 region has 15 residues. The chain carries TRBV3-1 (or the pseudogene TRBV3-2) and TRBJ1-5; D might be TRBD1 (6 bases). The sequenced sample consisted of CD4+ T cells from PBMCs, cultured in vitro. This TCR was sampled from a human donor in good health. CDR3 sequence reads: CASSHGAGQRQPQHF. CDR3 nucleotide sequence: TGTGCCAGCAGCCATGGGGCAGGACAGAGGCAGCCCCAGCATTTT.